This TCR beta chain was found in a study of beta chain features in type 1 diabetes. In the study overall: Across every sample, roughly 100 million sorted cells were examined in total. Findings and caveats of the study: People with Type 1 diabetes carried modestly yet significantly shorter TCRB CDR3s in all four CD4+ subsets. A pattern of fewer insertions and more deletions at VDJ junctions was seen in type 1 diabetes patients.

The isolated RNA, all of it, was reverse transcribed, so expressed TCRB transcripts were what got sequenced. TCRdb's copy holds only in-frame clones and misses some; the assay was immunoSEQ multiplex PCR. Among nearly 700,000 clones listed, 13% were seen once. Naive, central memory, regulatory and stem cell-like memory cells within the CD4+ compartment were sorted using CD45RO/CCR7/CD25/CD127/CD95/CD27. The CDR3 consists of 11 residues. With 6 bases removed from V and 11 bases from J, the gap between germline ends came to 15 bases. Germline V gives CDR1 DFQATT, CDR2 SNEGSKA (reference sequence). Of note for this clone: Its antigen remains unknown.

This clonotype was sampled from a young man with type 1 diabetes. J is TRBJ2-3 and V is TRBV20-1, with D perhaps TRBD2 (6 bases). Source material: naive CD4+ T cells from blood. For the CDR3, the DNA is TGCAGTGCCCCAAGAGACGGGAGGCAGTATTTT. Translation: CSAPRDGRQYF.